The entry below describes one T cell receptor (beta chain). This specimen comes from a study of blood T cell repertoires in COVID-19. V shed 4 bases, J shed 8 bases, and the junction held 11 bases outside the gene matches. Germline-derived CDR1 and CDR2 are SGHDN and FVKESK. This CDR3 comprises 15 residues. TCRdb keeps only in-frame clones here, not all; method: immunoSEQ multiplex PCR. Of 140,000 or so clones in the sample, more than 65% were seen once. The sequence was collected from a man aged 55 to 70 with active or convalescent COVID-19. The sequenced sample consisted of peripheral blood. This chain joins TRBV14 and TRBJ2-1; 7 nucleotides line up with TRBD1. As DNA, the CDR3 is TGTGCCAGCAGCCCTCAAGGACAGGTTTTTGATGAGCAGTTCTTC. Its protein product is CASSPQGQVFDEQFF.